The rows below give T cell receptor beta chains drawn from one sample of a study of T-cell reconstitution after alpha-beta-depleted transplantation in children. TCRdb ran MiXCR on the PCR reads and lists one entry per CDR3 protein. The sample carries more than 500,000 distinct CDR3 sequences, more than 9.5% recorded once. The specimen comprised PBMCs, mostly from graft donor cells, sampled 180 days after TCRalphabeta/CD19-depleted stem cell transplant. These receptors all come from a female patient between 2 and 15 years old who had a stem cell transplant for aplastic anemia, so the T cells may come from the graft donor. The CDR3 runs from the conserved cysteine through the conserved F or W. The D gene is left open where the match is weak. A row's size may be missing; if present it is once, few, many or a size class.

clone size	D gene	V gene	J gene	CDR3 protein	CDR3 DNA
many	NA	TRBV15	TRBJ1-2	CATSTRQHYGYTF	TGTGCCACCAGCACTCGACAGCACTATGGCTACACCTTC
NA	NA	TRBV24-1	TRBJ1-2	CATSDPRGLYGYTF	TGTGCCACCAGTGACCCCAGGGGTTTGTATGGCTACACCTTC
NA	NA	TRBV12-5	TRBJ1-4	CASGLVARPNEKLFF	TGTGCTAGTGGTTTGGTAGCGCGGCCTAATGAAAAACTGTTTTTT
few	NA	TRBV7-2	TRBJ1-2	CASSLGLFYGYTF	TGTGCCAGCAGCCTGGGACTGTTCTATGGCTACACCTTC
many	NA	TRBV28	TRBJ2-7	CASSKLGGHYEQYF	TGTGCCAGCAGTAAATTAGGAGGTCATTACGAGCAGTACTTC
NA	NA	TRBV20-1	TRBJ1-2	CSARDTDRKAYGYTF	TGCAGTGCTAGAGATACAGACAGGAAGGCCTATGGCTACACCTTC
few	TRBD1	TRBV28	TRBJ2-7	CASSLGTENYEQYF	TGTGCCAGCAGTCTCGGGACAGAGAACTACGAGCAGTACTTC
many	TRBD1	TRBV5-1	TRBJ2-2	CASSPGTGTGELFF	TGCGCCAGCAGCCCGGGGACAGGCACCGGGGAGCTGTTTTTT
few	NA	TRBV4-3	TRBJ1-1	CASGQGIGEAFF	TGCGCCAGCGGGCAGGGCATCGGTGAAGCTTTCTTT
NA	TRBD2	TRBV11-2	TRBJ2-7	CASSPHPERLAASYEQYF	TGTGCCAGCAGCCCACACCCAGAAAGACTAGCGGCCTCCTACGAGCAGTACTTC
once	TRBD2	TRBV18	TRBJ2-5	CASSPSTRTSYETQYF	TGTGCCAGCTCACCATCTACCCGGACTAGCTATGAGACCCAGTACTTC
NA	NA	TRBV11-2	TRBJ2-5	CASSFEAQETQYF	TGTGCCAGCAGCTTTGAGGCCCAAGAGACCCAGTACTTC
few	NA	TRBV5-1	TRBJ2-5	CASSLTGARQLQETQYF	TGCGCCAGCAGCTTGACGGGGGCTAGACAGCTCCAAGAGACCCAGTACTTC
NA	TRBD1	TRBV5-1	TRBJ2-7	CASSFVGTGGYEQYF	TGCGCCAGCAGCTTCGTCGGGACAGGGGGCTACGAGCAGTACTTC
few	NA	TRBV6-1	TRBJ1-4	CASKTGIRNEKLFF	TGTGCCAGCAAAACAGGAATTCGGAATGAAAAACTGTTTTTT